Listed below are T cell receptor beta chains from one sample, sequenced in a study of identical twins' blood T cells. Using its own MiXCR run on the 5' RACE reads, TCRdb lists one record per CDR3 protein. The repertoire holds 350,000 to 400,000 distinct CDR3 sequences, with about 28% as singletons. Input material: PBMCs. The receptors were sampled from a woman aged 18 to 49 in good health. Each CDR3 is given with its conserved first and last residue. D genes are given only for firm matches. The size field is filled for only some rows; it gives once, few, many or a size class.

clone_size j_call v_call d_call cdr3_nt cdr3_aa
many TRBJ2-1 TRBV3-1 . TGTGCCAGCAGCCAATCGCCGAGCTCCTACAATGAGCAGTTCTTC CASSQSPSSYNEQFF
. TRBJ1-5 TRBV24-1 . TGTGCCACCAGTACCGGTGGGCGTCATCAGCCCCAGCATTTT CATSTGGRHQPQHF
. TRBJ2-7 TRBV20-1 . TGCAGTGCGGGGGGATTGGACACAACAGAACTATACGAGCAGTACTTC CSAGGLDTTELYEQYF
. TRBJ1-1 TRBV27 . TGTGCCAGCAGTCGCTCCATGGAGAGCACTGAAGCTTTCTTT CASSRSMESTEAFF
. TRBJ2-2 TRBV2 . TGTGCCAGCAGGGCAAACGGGGAGCTGTTTTTT CASRANGELFF
. TRBJ2-4 TRBV6-2/TRBV6-3 . TGTGCCAGCAGTTACCCATCGGAGAACATTCAGTACTTC CASSYPSENIQYF
many TRBJ2-1 TRBV10-2 . TGCGCCAGCAGTGAGACCGACAATGAGCAGTTCTTC CASSETDNEQFF
many TRBJ1-5 TRBV6-2/TRBV6-3 . TGTGCCAGCAGACCCGTATGGGGCGGTGGACAGCCCCAGCATTTT CASRPVWGGGQPQHF
few TRBJ1-3 TRBV19 . TGTGCCACCTCCCCCGCTGGAAACACCATATATTTT CATSPAGNTIYF
few TRBJ1-2 TRBV7-2 . TGTGCCAGCAGCTTAGCCTCCGGGGGCGGCGGCTATGGCTACACCTTC CASSLASGGGGYGYTF
. TRBJ1-5 TRBV2 TRBD1 TGTGCCAGCAGTGACAACAGGGGGCAACAGCCCCAGCATTTT CASSDNRGQQPQHF
. TRBJ1-4 TRBV18 TRBD1 TGTGCCAGCTCACCGATGACAGGGGGCGAAAAACTGTTTTTT CASSPMTGGEKLFF
. TRBJ2-1 TRBV27 . TGTGCCAGCAATTTCCTGGGCCAGAGCTCCTACAATGAGCAGTTCTTC CASNFLGQSSYNEQFF
few TRBJ1-2 TRBV10-3 . TGTGCCATCAGTGAGTCGAAGGGTGGCGTCTATGGCTACACCTTC CAISESKGGVYGYTF
. TRBJ1-1 TRBV11-2 . TGCGCCAGCAGCCCAAGGGCAGGGTCTGAAGCTTTCTTT CASSPRAGSEAFF
few TRBJ1-1 TRBV19 . TGTGCCAGTAGTCCATCCGGGACACTATACGGAGCTTTCTTT CASSPSGTLYGAFF
. TRBJ1-4 TRBV4-1 . TGCGCCAGCAGCCAAGATCCGCTCTCGGGTGAAAAACTGTTTTTT CASSQDPLSGEKLFF
few TRBJ2-1 TRBV20-1 TRBD2 TGCAGTGCTAAACCCCCACCGACTAGCGGGACGTGGAATGAGCAGTTCTTC CSAKPPPTSGTWNEQFF
once TRBJ1-3 TRBV27 . TGTGCCAGCAGTACGAAAAGGTGGGGAAACACCATATATTTT CASSTKRWGNTIYF
. TRBJ1-1 TRBV19 . TGTGCCAGTAGCCATCCAAGTACGAACACTGAAGCTTTCTTT CASSHPSTNTEAFF
few TRBJ1-3 TRBV2 . TGTGCCAGCAGGGACGTTGGGGGTTCTGGAAACACCATATATTTT CASRDVGGSGNTIYF
few TRBJ2-5 TRBV20-1 TRBD2 TGCAGTGCTAGAGTGGCCATAGCGGGGGGGCTCGGGACCCAGTACTTC CSARVAIAGGLGTQYF
. TRBJ2-7 TRBV5-1 TRBD2 TGCGCCAGCAACAGAACTAGCGGGGGAGCCTACGAGCAGTACTTC CASNRTSGGAYEQYF